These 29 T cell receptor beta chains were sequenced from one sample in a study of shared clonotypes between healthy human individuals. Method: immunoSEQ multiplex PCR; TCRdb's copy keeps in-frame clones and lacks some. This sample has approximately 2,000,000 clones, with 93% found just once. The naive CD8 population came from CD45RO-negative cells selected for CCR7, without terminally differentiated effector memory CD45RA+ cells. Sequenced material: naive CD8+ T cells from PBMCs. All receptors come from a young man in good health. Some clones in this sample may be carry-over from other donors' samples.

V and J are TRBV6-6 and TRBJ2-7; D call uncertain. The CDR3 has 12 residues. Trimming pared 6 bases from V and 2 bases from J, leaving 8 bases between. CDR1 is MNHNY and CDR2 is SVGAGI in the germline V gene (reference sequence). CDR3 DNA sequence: TGTGCCAGCAGCCTCCCGGCCTACGAGCAGTACTTC. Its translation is CASSLPAYEQYF.

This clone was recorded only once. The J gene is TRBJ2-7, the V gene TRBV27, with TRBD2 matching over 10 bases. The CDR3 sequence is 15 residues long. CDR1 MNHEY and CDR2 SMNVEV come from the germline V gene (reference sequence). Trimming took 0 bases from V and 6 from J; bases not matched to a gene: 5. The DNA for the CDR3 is TGTGCCAGCAGTTTATCGCCTAGCGGGAGATCCGAGCAGTACTTC. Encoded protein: CASSLSPSGRSEQYF.

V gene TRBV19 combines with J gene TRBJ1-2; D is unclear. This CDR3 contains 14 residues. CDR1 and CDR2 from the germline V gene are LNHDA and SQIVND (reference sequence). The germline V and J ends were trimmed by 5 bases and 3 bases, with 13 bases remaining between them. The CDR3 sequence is CASSARHGYYGYTF. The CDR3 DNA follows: TGTGCCAGTAGTGCCCGTCACGGGTACTATGGCTACACCTTC.

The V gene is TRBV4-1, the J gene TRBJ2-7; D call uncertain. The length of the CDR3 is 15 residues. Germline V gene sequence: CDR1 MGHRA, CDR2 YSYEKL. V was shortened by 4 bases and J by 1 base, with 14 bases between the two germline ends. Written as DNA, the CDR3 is TGCGCCAGCAGCCCTCGTGCGGCAGGTTCCTACGAGCAGTACTTC. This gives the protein CASSPRAAGSYEQYF.

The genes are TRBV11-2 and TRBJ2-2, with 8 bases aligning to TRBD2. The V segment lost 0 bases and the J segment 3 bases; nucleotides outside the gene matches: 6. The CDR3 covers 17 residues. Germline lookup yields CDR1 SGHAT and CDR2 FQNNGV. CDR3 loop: CASSLDPWREDTGELFF. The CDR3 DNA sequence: TGTGCCAGCAGCTTAGATCCTTGGCGGGAGGACACCGGGGAGCTGTTTTTT.

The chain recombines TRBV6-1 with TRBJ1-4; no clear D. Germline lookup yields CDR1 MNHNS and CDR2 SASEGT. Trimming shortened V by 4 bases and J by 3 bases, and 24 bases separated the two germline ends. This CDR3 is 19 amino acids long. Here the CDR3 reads CASSVRQIHRSRANEKLFF. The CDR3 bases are TGTGCCAGCAGTGTTCGCCAGATTCACCGATCTCGGGCTAATGAAAAACTGTTTTTT.

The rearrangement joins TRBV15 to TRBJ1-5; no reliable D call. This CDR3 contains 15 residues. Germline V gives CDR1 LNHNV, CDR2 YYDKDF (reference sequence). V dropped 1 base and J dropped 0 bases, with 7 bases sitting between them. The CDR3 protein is CATSRGPNSNQPQHF. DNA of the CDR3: TGTGCCACCAGCAGAGGGCCGAATAGCAATCAGCCCCAGCATTTT.

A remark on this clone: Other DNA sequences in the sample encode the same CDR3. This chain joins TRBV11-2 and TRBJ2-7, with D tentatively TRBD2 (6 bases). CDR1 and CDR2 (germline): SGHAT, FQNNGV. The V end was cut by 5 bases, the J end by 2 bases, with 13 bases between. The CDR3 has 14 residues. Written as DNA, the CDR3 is TGTGCCAGCAGCCCGCGGGACGGAACCTACGAGCAGTACTTC. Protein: CASSPRDGTYEQYF. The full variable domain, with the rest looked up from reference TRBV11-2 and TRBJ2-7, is EAGVAQSPRYKIIEKRQSVAFWCNPISGHATLYWYQQILGQGPKLLIQFQNNGVVDDSQLPKDRFSAERLKGVDSTLKIQPAKLEDSAVYLCASSPRDGTYEQYFGPGTRLTVT.

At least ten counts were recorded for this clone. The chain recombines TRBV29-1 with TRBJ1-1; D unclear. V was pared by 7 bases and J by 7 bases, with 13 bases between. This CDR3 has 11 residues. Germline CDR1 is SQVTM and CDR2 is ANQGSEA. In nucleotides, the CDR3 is TGCAGCGCCCCCTCTGAGGGTGAAGCTTTCTTT. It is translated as CSAPSEGEAFF.

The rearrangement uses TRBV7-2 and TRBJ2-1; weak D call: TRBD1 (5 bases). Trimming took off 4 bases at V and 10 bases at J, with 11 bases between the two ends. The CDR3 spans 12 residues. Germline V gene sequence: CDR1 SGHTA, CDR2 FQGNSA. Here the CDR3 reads CASSWGRGEQFF. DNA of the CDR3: TGTGCCAGCAGCTGGGGCCGTGGGGAGCAGTTCTTC.

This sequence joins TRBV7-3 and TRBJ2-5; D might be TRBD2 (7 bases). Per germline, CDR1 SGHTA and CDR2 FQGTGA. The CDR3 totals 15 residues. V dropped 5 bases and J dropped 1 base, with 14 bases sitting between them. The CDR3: CASSEIRGGQETQYF. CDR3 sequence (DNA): TGTGCCAGCAGCGAAATTAGGGGGGGCCAAGAGACCCAGTACTTC. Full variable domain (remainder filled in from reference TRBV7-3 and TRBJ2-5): GAGVSQTPSNKVTEKGKYVELRCDPISGHTALYWYRQSLGQGPEFLIYFQGTGAADDSGLPNDRFFAVRPEGSVSTLKIQRTERGDSAVYLCASSEIRGGQETQYFGPGTRLLVL.

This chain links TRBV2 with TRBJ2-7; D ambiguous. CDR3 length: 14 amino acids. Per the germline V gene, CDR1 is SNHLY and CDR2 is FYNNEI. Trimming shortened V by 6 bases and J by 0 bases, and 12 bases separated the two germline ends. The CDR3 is CASRSRPSSYEQYF. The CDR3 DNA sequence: TGTGCCAGCAGAAGTCGCCCAAGCTCCTACGAGCAGTACTTC.

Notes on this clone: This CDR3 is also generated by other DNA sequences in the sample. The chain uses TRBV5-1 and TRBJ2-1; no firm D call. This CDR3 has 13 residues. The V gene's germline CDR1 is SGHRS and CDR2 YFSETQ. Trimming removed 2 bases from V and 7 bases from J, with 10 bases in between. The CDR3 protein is CASSFNGYNEQFF. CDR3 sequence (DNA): TGCGCCAGCAGCTTTAACGGGTATAATGAGCAGTTCTTC.

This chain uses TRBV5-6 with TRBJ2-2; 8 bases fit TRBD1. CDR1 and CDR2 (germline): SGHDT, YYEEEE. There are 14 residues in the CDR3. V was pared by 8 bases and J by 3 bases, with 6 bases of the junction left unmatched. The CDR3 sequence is CASSGTGDTGELFF. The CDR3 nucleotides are TGTGCCAGTTCCGGGACAGGAGACACCGGGGAGCTGTTTTTT.

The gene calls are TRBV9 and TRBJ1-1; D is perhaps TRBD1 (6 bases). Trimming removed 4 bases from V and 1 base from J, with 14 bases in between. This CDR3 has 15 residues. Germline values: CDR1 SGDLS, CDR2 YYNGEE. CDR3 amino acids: CASSPSQGTNTEAFF. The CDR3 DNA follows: TGTGCCAGCAGCCCTTCGCAGGGGACGAACACTGAAGCTTTCTTT.

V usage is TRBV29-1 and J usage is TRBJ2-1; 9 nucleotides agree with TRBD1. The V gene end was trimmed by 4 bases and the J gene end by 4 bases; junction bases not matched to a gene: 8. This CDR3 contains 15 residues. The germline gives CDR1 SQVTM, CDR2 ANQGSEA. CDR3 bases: TGCAGCGTTGTGGACAGGGGACATCTTTACAATGAGCAGTTCTTC. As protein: CSVVDRGHLYNEQFF.

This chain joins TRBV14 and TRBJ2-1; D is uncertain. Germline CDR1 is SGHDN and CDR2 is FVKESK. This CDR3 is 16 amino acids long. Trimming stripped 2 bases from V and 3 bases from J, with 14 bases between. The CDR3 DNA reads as TGTGCCAGCAGCCAACTTACTTCATCTTTCTACAATGAGCAGTTCTTC. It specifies CASSQLTSSFYNEQFF.

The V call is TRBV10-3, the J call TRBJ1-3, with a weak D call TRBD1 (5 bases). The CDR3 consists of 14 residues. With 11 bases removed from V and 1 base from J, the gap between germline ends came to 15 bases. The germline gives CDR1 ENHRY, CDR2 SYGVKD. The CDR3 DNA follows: TGTGCCTCTACTGAGGGGTTGTCTGGAAACACCATATATTTT. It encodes CASTEGLSGNTIYF.

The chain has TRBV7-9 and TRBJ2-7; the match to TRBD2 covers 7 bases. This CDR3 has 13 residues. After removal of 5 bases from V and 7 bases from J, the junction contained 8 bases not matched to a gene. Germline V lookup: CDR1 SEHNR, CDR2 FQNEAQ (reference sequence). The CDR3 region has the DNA TGTGCCAGCAGCCGCGCGGGGGAGGGGGAGCAGTACTTC. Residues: CASSRAGEGEQYF.

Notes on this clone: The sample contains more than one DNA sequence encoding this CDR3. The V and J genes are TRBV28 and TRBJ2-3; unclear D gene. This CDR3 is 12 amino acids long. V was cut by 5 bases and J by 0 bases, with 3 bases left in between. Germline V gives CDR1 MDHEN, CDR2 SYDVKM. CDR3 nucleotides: TGTGCCAGCAGTCCTAGCACAGATACGCAGTATTTT. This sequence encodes CASSPSTDTQYF. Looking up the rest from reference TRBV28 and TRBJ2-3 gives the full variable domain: DVKVTQSSRYLVKRTGEKVFLECVQDMDHENMFWYRQDPGLGLRLIYFSYDVKMKEKGDIPEGYSVSREKKERFSLILESASTNQTSMYLCASSPSTDTQYFGPGTRLTVL.

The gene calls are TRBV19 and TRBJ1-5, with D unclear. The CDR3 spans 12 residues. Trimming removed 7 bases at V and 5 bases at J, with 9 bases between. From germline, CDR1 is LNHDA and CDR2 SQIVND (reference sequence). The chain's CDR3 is CASKLSHQPQHF. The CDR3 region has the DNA TGTGCCAGTAAGCTATCCCATCAGCCCCAGCATTTT.

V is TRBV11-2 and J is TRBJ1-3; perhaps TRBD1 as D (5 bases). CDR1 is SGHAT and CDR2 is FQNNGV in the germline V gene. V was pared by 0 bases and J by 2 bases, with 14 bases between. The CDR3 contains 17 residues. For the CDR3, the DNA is TGTGCCAGCAGCTTAGATGGACGCAGGGAGGCTGGAAACACCATATATTTT. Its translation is CASSLDGRREAGNTIYF.

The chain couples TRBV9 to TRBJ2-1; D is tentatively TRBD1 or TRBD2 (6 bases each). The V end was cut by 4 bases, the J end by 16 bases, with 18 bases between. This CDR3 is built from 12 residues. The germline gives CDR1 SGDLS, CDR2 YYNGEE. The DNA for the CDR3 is TGTGCCAGCAGCAGAGCCGGGGGCCCGGAATTCTTC. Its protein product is CASSRAGGPEFF.

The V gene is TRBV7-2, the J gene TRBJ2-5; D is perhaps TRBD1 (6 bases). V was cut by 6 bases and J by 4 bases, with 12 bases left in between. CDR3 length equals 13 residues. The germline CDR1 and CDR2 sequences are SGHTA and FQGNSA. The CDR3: CASRKRTAETQYF. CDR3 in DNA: TGTGCCAGCAGAAAAAGGACAGCAGAGACCCAGTACTTC.

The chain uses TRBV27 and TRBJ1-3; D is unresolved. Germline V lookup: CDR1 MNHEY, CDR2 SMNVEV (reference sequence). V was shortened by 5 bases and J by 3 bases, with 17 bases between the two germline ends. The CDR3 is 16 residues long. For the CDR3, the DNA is TGTGCCAGCAGTCCCCTCGGGATTTTGGGTGGAAACACCATATATTTT. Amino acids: CASSPLGILGGNTIYF.

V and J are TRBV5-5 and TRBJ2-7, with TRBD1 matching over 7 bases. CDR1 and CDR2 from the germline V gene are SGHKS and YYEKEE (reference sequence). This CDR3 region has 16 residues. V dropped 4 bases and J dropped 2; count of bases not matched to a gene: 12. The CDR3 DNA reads TGTGCCAGCAGCCCGGGACAGCTCCTCCTCACCTACGAGCAGTACTTC. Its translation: CASSPGQLLLTYEQYF. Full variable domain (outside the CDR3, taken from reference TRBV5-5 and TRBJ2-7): DAGVTQSPTHLIKTRGQQVTLRCSPISGHKSVSWYQQVLGQGPQFIFQYYEKEERGRGNFPDRFSARQFPNYSSELNVNALLLGDSALYLCASSPGQLLLTYEQYFGPGTRLTVT.

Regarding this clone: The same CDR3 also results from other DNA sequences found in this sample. This chain's CDR3 is CSVRAGNTGELFF. DNA of the CDR3: TGCAGCGTTCGGGCAGGGAACACCGGGGAGCTGTTTTTT. The J gene is TRBJ2-2, the V gene TRBV29-1; D is uncertain. V shed 5 bases and J shed 1 base, with 8 bases lying between them. CDR3 length: 13 amino acids. Germline lookup yields CDR1 SQVTM and CDR2 ANQGSEA.

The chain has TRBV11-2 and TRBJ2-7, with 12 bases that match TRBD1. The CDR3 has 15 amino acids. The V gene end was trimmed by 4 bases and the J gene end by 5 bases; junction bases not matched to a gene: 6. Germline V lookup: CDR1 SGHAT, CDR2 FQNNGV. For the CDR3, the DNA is TGTGCCAGCAGCTGGAACCGGGACAGGGGGCACGAGCAGTACTTC. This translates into CASSWNRDRGHEQYF.

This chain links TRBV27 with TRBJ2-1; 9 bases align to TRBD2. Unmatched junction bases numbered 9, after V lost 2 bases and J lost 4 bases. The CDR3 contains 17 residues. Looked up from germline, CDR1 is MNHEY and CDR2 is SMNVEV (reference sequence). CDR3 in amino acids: CASSLLSREGEYNEQFF. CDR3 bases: TGTGCCAGCAGTTTACTTTCGCGGGAGGGCGAGTACAATGAGCAGTTCTTC.